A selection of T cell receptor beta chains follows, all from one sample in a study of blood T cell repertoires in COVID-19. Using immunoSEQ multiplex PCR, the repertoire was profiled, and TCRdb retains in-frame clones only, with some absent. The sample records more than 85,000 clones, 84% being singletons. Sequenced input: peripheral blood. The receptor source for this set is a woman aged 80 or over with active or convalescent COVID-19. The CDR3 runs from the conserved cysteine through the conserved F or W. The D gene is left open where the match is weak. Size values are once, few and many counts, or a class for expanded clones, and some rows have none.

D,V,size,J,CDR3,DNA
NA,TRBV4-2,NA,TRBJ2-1,CASSPGKGGEAHNEQFF,TGTGCCAGCAGCCCGGGAAAGGGCGGAGAAGCACACAATGAGCAGTTCTTC
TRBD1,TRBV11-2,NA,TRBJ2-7,CASSLVGTGPYEQYF,TGTGCCAGCAGCTTAGTGGGGACAGGGCCCTACGAGCAGTACTTC
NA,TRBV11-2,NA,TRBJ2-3,CASSLPPSGGTDTQYF,TGTGCCAGCAGCTTACCCCCATCGGGAGGCACAGATACGCAGTATTTT
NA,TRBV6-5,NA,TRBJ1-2,CASSYGQEGGYTF,TGTGCCAGCAGTTACGGCCAGGAGGGCGGCTACACCTTC
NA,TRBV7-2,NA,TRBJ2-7,CASSSTGSSYEQYF,TGTGCCAGCAGCTCCACCGGGAGCTCCTACGAGCAGTACTTC
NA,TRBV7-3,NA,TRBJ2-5,CASSLWEAETQYF,TGTGCCAGCAGCTTGTGGGAGGCCGAGACCCAGTACTTC
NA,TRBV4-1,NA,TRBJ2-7,CASSQVYRGEQYF,TGCGCCAGCAGCCAAGTGTATCGGGGTGAGCAGTACTTC
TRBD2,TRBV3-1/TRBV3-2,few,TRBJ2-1,CASSPEVAGSSYNEQFF,TGTGCCAGCAGCCCAGAGGTAGCGGGATCTTCCTACAATGAGCAGTTCTTC
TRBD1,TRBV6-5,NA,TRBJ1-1,CASNPSTGKTEAFF,TGTGCCAGCAATCCATCGACAGGGAAGACTGAAGCTTTCTTT
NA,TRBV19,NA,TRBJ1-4,CASSIHWGGEKLFF,TGTGCCAGTAGTATACATTGGGGAGGTGAAAAACTGTTTTTT
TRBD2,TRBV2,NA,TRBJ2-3,CASRPGLANTDTQYF,TGTGCCAGCAGGCCGGGACTAGCAAACACAGATACGCAGTATTTT
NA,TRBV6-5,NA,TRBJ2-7,CASSYHPQGLSYEQYF,TGTGCCAGCAGTTATCACCCCCAGGGCCTGAGCTACGAGCAGTACTTC
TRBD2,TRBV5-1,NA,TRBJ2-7,CASSLGVAGGYEQYF,TGCGCCAGCAGCTTGGGGGTAGCGGGAGGCTACGAGCAGTACTTC
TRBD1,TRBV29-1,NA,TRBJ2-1,CSVRSGQGRVNEQFF,TGCAGCGTTCGCTCAGGACAGGGAAGAGTTAATGAGCAGTTCTTC
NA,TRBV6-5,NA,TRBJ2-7,CASRTQGIQRKEQYF,TGTGCCAGCAGGACTCAGGGTATACAACGTAAGGAGCAGTACTTC
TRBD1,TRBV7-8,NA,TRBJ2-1,CASSSGTVNEQFF,TGTGCCAGCAGCTCCGGGACAGTCAATGAGCAGTTCTTC
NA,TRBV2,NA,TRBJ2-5,CASQTRQEETQYF,TGTGCCTCCCAGACTAGACAAGAAGAGACCCAGTACTTC
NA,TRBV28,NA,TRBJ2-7,CASSLEHYEQYF,TGTGCCAGCAGTTTAGAGCATTACGAGCAGTACTTC
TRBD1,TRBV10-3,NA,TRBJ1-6,CAIRAVGRGLISPLHF,TGTGCCATCAGGGCGGTTGGCAGGGGGTTAATTTCACCCCTCCACTTT
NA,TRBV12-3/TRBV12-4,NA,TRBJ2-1,CATRAGGYNEQFF,TGTGCCACTCGGGCCGGGGGCTACAATGAGCAGTTCTTC
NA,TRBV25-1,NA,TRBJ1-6,CASSARQRSSYNSPLHF,TGTGCCAGCAGTGCAAGACAGAGGAGCTCCTATAATTCACCCCTCCACTTT
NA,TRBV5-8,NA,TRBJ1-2,CASSLGIYGYTF,TGTGCCAGCAGCTTGGGTATTTATGGCTACACCTTC
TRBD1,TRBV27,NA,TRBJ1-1,CASSLSRGPGGVGTEAFF,TGTGCCAGCAGTTTATCGAGAGGCCCAGGGGGCGTGGGCACTGAAGCTTTCTTT
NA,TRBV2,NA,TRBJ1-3,CASSEGRENTIYF,TGTGCCAGCAGTGAAGGTCGAGAAAACACCATATATTTT
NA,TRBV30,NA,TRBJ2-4,CAWSRIGDIQYF,TGTGCCTGGAGTAGGATCGGGGACATTCAGTACTTC
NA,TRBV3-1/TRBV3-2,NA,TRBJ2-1,CASSREEGLYEQFF,TGTGCCAGCAGCCGAGAGGAGGGCCTGTATGAGCAGTTCTTC
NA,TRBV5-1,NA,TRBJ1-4,CASSLVPQATNEKLFF,TGCGCCAGCAGCTTGGTTCCACAAGCAACTAATGAAAAACTGTTTTTT
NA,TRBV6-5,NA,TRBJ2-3,CASSYQDNTDTQYF,TGTGCCAGCAGTTACCAGGACAACACAGATACGCAGTATTTT
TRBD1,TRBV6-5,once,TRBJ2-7,CASSYLHRDREIYF,TGTGCCAGCAGTTACCTACATCGGGACAGGGAAATCTACTTC
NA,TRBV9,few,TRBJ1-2,CASSVGSPLFYGYTF,TGTGCCAGCAGCGTAGGTAGCCCCTTATTCTATGGCTACACCTTC
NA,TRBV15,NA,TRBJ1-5,CATSRVDSYNQPQHF,TGTGCCACCAGCAGAGTGGACAGCTACAATCAGCCCCAGCATTTT
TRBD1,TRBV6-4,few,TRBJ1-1,CASRSGQGANTEAFF,TGTGCCAGCAGATCCGGACAGGGGGCGAACACTGAAGCTTTCTTT
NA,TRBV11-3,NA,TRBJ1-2,CASARHPSYGYTF,TGTGCCAGCGCCAGGCACCCGTCCTATGGCTACACCTTC
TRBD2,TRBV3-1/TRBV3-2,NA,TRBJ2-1,CASSTSGRTYNEQFF,TGTGCCAGCAGCACTAGCGGGAGGACTTACAATGAGCAGTTCTTC
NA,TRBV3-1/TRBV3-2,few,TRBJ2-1,CASSQGQGNEQFF,TGTGCCAGCAGCCAAGGCCAGGGCAATGAGCAGTTCTTC
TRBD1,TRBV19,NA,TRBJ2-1,CASSFRGTEQFF,TGTGCCAGTAGTTTCAGGGGGACTGAGCAGTTCTTC
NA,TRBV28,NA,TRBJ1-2,CASSLTDRRGYTF,TGTGCCAGCAGTTTGACAGATCGTCGTGGCTACACCTTC
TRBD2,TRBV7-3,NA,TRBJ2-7,CASSLLAGENYEQYF,TGTGCCAGCAGCTTATTAGCGGGAGAGAACTACGAGCAGTACTTC
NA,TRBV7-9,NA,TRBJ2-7,CASTRGYEQYF,TGTGCCAGCACTAGGGGATACGAGCAGTACTTC
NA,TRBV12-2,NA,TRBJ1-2,CASRRPDRGEAYADYGYTF,TGTGCAAGTCGCCGACCCGACAGGGGAGAAGCGTACGCTGACTATGGCTACACCTTC
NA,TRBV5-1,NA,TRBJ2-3,CASSLEWTGFTDTQYF,TGCGCCAGCAGCTTGGAGTGGACGGGGTTCACAGATACGCAGTATTTT
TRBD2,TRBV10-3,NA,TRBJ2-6,CATQSGRAAKSSGANVLTF,TGTGCCACTCAAAGCGGGAGGGCCGCCAAAAGCTCTGGGGCCAACGTCCTGACTTTC
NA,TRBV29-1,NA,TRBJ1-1,CSVPPGQNTEAFF,TGCAGCGTTCCTCCGGGACAGAACACTGAAGCTTTCTTT
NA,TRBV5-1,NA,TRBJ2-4,CASSPGPGNIQYF,TGCGCCAGCAGCCCCGGACCAGGGAACATTCAGTACTTC
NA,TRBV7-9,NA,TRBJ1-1,CASSFQGMGTTEAFF,TGTGCCAGCAGCTTTCAGGGGATGGGTACCACTGAAGCTTTCTTT
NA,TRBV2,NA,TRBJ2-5,CASKRSVQETQYF,TGTGCCAGCAAGCGGAGCGTACAAGAGACCCAGTACTTC
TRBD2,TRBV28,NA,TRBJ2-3,CASSLELAGSYTQYF,TGTGCCAGCAGTTTAGAGCTAGCGGGGAGCTATACGCAGTATTTT
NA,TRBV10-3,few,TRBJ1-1,CAISERTDFTEAFF,TGTGCCATCAGTGAGAGGACAGACTTCACTGAAGCTTTCTTT